This T cell receptor beta chain originates from a study of blood T cell repertoires in COVID-19. The germline CDR1 and CDR2 sequences are SGHRS and YFSETQ. V lost 5 bases to trimming and J lost 4 bases, with 21 bases between them. The CDR3 spans 16 residues. This table comes from immunoSEQ multiplex PCR, and its TCRdb copy is limited to in-frame clones, with some not included. The repertoire holds roughly 190,000 clones, with 88% as singletons. Specimen: peripheral blood. The sequence came from a human donor in a cohort sampled during active COVID-19. V gene TRBV5-1 combines with J gene TRBJ2-5; a possible D gene is TRBD1 (7 bases). CDR3 sequence: CASRRNGQDGGETQYF. The CDR3 bases are TGCGCCAGCAGGAGAAACGGACAGGACGGGGGAGAGACCCAGTACTTC.